This T cell receptor (beta chain) was documented in a study of T cell responses to AZD1222 COVID-19 vaccine. Produced via immunoSEQ multiplex PCR; TCRdb's table is partial and in-frame only. The sample includes about 140,000 clones, approximately 90% of them seen just once. Trimming cost V 2 bases and J 2 bases; bases outside gene matches: 1. Germline V CDR1 and CDR2: MDHEN, SYDVKM. This CDR3 has 14 amino acids. The sequence was obtained from an adult in good health. Here the sequenced sample was peripheral blood, taken on day 0 of AZD1222 vaccination. The V call is TRBV28, the J call TRBJ2-7, with 9 bases identical to TRBD2. CDR3 sequence reads: CASSLRGGAYEQYF. The CDR3 nucleotides are TGTGCCAGCAGTTTACGCGGGGGGGCCTACGAGCAGTACTTC. Supplemented by reference TRBV28 and TRBJ2-7, the full variable domain reads DVKVTQSSRYLVKRTGEKVFLECVQDMDHENMFWYRQDPGLGLRLIYFSYDVKMKEKGDIPEGYSVSREKKERFSLILESASTNQTSMYLCASSLRGGAYEQYFGPGTRLTVT.